A single T cell receptor (beta chain) is shown here with its context. V dropped 2 bases and J dropped 5 bases, with 8 bases sitting between them. Germline CDR1 reads KGHDR; CDR2 reads SFDVKD. The CDR3 covers 13 residues. The sample is drawn from a study of Graves' ophthalmopathy and Graves' hyperthyroidism. RNA served as the template for amplifying TCR beta CDR3 regions. A first-round RT-PCR used HTBI primers, followed by a second-round multiplex PCR. TCRdb redid the calling of the multiplex PCR reads with MiXCR, one entry per CDR3 protein. Among around 400,000 distinct CDR3 sequences listed, around 18% were seen once.

This TCR derives from a woman between 18 and 29 years old with Graves' ophthalmopathy. The chain recombines TRBV24-1 with TRBJ2-5, with TRBD2 as a possible D gene (6 bases). The sample comprised peripheral blood. CDR3 sequence reads: CATSDSGRETQYF. The CDR3 region has the DNA TGTGCCACCAGTGATTCTGGGAGGGAGACCCAGTACTTC.